This T cell receptor (beta chain) was found in a study of radiotherapy plus CTLA-4 blockade in lung cancer. The method was immunoSEQ multiplex PCR; TCRdb's version includes in-frame clones alone and lacks a portion of them. The table has 45,000 or so clones, around 69% seen once. Germline V gene sequence: CDR1 SGHDT, CDR2 YYEEEE. Trimming removed 0 bases from V and 2 bases from J, with 7 bases in between. The CDR3 has 14 amino acids. This clone is a singleton in its sample. The sequence was obtained from a human donor with non-small cell lung cancer who had stable disease on radiotherapy plus ipilimumab. This chain joins TRBV5-6 and TRBJ2-3; weak D call: TRBD1 (6 bases). The material sequenced was peripheral blood, taken from a patient treated with radiotherapy plus ipilimumab. The CDR3 protein is CASSLDRVTDTQYF. CDR3 nucleotides: TGTGCCAGCAGCTTGGACAGGGTCACAGATACGCAGTATTTT.